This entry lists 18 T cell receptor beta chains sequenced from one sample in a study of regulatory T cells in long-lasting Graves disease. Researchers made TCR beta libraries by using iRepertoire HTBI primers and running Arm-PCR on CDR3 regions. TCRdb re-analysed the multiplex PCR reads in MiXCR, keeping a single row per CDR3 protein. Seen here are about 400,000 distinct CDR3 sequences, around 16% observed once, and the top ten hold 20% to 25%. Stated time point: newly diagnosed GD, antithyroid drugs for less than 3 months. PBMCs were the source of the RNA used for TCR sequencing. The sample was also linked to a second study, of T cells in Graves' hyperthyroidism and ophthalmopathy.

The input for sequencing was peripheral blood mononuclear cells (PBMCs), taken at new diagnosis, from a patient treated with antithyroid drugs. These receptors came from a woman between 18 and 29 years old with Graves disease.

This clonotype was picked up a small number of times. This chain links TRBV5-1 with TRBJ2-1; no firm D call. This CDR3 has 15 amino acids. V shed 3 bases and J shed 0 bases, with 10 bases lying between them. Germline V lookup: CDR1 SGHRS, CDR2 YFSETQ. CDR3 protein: CASSWAPSSYNEQFF. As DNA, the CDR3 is TGCGCCAGCAGCTGGGCCCCGAGCTCCTACAATGAGCAGTTCTTC.

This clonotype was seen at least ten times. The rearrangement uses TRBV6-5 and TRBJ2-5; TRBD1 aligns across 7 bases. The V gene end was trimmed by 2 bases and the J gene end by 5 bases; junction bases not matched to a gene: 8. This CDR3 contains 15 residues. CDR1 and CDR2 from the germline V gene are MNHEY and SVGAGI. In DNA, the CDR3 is TGTGCCAGCAGTTACCTGGGACAGCAACAGGAGACCCAGTACTTC. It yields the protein CASSYLGQQQETQYF.

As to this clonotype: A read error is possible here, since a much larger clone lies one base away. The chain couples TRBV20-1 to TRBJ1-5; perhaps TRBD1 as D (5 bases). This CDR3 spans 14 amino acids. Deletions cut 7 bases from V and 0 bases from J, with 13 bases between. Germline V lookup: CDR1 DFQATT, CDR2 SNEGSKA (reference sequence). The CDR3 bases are TGCAGTGTTGGAGACAGAGATAGCAATCAGCCCCAGCATTTT. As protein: CSVGDRDSNQPQHF.

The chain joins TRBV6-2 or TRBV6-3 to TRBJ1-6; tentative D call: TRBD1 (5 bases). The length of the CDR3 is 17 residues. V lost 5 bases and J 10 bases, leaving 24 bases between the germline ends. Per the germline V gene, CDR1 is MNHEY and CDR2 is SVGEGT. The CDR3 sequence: CASSQGGTGTYVSPLHF. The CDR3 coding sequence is TGTGCCAGCAGTCAGGGCGGGACCGGGACGTATGTATCACCCCTCCACTTT.

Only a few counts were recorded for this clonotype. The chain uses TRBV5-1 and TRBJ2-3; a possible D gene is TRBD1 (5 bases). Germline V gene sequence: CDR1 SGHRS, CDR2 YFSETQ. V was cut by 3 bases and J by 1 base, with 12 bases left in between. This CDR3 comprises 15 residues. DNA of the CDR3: TGCGCCAGCAGCTGGGGCGATTTTCGCACAGATACGCAGTATTTT. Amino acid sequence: CASSWGDFRTDTQYF. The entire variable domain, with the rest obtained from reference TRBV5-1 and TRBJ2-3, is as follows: KAGVTQTPRYLIKTRGQQVTLSCSPISGHRSVSWYQQTPGQGLQFLFEYFSETQRNKGNFPGRFSGRQFSNSRSEMNVSTLELGDSALYLCASSWGDFRTDTQYFGPGTRLTVL.

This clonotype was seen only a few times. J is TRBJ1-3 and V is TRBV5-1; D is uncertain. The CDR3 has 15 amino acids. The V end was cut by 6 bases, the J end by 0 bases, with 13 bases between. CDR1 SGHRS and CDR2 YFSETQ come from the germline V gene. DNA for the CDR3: TGCGCCAGCAAGGGAGGACCGAGCTCTGGAAACACCATATATTTT. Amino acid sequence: CASKGGPSSGNTIYF.

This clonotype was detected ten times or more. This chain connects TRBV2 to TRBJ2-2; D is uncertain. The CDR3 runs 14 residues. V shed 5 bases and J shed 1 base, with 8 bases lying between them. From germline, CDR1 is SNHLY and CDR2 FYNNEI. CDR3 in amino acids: CASSPVVNTGELFF. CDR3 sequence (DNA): TGTGCCAGCAGTCCGGTGGTGAACACCGGGGAGCTGTTTTTT.

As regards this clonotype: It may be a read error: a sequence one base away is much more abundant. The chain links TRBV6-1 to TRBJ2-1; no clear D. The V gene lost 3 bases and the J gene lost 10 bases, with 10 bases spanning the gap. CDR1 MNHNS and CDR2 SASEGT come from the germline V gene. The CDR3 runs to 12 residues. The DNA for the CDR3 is TGTGCCAGCAGTGAGACGGAGAGGGAGCAGTTCTTC. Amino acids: CASSETEREQFF.

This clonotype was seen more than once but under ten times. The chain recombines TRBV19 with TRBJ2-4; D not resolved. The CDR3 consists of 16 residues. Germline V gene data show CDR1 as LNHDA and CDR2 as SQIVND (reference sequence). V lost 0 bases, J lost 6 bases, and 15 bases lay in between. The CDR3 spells CASSIDEAGPRNIQYF. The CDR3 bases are TGTGCCAGTAGTATAGATGAGGCAGGCCCCCGAAACATTCAGTACTTC.

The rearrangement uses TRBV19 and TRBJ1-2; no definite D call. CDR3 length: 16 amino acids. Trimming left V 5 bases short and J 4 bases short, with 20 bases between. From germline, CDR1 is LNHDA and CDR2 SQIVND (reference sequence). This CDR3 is CASSPRSPAGIYGYTF. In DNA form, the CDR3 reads TGTGCCAGTAGTCCGAGAAGCCCGGCGGGGATCTATGGCTACACCTTC.

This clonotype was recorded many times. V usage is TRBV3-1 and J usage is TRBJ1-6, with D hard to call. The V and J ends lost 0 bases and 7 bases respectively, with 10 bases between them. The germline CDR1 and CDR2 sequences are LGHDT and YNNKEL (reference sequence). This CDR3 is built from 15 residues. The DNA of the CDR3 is TGTGCCAGCAGCCAAGATTCCCGAAACAATTCACCCCTCCACTTT. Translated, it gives CASSQDSRNNSPLHF. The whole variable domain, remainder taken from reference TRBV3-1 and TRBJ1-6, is DTAVSQTPKYLVTQMGNDKSIKCEQNLGHDTMYWYKQDSKKFLKIMFSYNNKELIINETVPNRFSPKSPDKAHLNLHINSLELGDSAVYFCASSQDSRNNSPLHFGNGTRLTVT.

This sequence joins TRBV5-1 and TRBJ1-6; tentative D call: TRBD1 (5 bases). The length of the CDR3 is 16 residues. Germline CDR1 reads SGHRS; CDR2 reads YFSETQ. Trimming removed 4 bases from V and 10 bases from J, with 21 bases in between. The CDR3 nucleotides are TGCGCCAGCAGCCCGGATATCGGCAGGGAGAAATCACCCCTCCACTTT. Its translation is CASSPDIGREKSPLHF.

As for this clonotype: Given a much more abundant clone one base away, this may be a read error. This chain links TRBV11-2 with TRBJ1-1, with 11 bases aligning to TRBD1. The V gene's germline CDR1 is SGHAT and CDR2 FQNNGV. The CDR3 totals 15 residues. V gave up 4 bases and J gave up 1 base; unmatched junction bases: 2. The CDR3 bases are TGTGCCAGCAGCTCGGACAGGGGGCCGAACACTGAAGCTTTCTTT. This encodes CASSSDRGPNTEAFF.

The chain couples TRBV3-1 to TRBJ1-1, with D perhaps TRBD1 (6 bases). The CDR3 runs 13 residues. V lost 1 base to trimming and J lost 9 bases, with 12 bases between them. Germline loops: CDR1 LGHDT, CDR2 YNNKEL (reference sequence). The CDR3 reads CASSQGTETKAFF. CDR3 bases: TGTGCCAGCAGCCAAGGGACAGAAACAAAAGCTTTCTTT.

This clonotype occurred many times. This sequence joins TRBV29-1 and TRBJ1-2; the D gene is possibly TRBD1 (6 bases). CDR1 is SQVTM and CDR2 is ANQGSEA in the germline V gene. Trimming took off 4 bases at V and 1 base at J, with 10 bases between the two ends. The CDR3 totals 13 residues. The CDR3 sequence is CSVGQGHNYGYTF. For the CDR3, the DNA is TGCAGCGTTGGCCAGGGGCATAACTATGGCTACACCTTC.

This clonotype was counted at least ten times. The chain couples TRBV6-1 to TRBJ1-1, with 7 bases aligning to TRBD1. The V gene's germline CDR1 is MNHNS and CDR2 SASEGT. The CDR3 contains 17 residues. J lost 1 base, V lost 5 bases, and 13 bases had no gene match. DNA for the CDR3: TGTGCCAGCAGTCGAAGGGGGGACAGCATCCGGAACACTGAAGCTTTCTTT. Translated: CASSRRGDSIRNTEAFF.

In DNA form, the CDR3 reads TGTGCCATCGCAAGCGGGGAGCTTAGCAATCAGCCCCAGCATTTT. Its translation is CAIASGELSNQPQHF. V is TRBV7-9 and J is TRBJ1-5; D is undetermined. Germline V gives CDR1 SEHNR, CDR2 FQNEAQ (reference sequence). This CDR3 region has 15 residues. V lost 10 bases to trimming and J lost 0 bases, with 16 bases between them.

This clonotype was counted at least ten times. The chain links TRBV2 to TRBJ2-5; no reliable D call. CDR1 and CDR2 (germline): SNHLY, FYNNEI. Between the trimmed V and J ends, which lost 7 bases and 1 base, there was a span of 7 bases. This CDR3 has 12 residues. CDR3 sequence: CASMRSQETQYF. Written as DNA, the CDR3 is TGTGCCAGCATGCGGTCCCAAGAGACCCAGTACTTC.